This passage covers 3 T cell receptor beta chains from one sample sequenced in a study of graft-versus-host responses after intestinal transplantation (dated by TCRdb to 2020 to 2023). Antigen specificity for these receptors is unknown. The time point tag for this specimen amounts to: cells obtained before transplantation from donor or recipient. The protocol used for the library was the immunoSEQ multiplex PCR assay. What TCRdb holds here is the immuneACCESS table cut down to in-frame rearrangements. Part of the clones is not present; checked against another copy, under half of the missing clones reflect an unresolved V gene, and the others are unexplained. For this sample there are tens of thousands of clones; about 95% appear just once. Roughly 0.21% of the sample is in the top ten clones. This material consisted of unstimulated CD8+ T cells sorted from spleen or lymph node cells, taken before transplant. These TCRs come from a human donor who was the organ donor for an intestinal transplant.

In this sample, this clone turned up once. This chain connects TRBV27 to TRBJ2-1; 9 bases align to TRBD2. Germline V lookup: CDR1 MNHEY, CDR2 SMNVEV (reference sequence). The CDR3 loop spans 15 amino acids. The V segment lost 2 bases and the J segment 6 bases; nucleotides outside the gene matches: 5. The CDR3 nucleotides are TGTGCCAGCAGTTTACAGCGACTAGCGGCCAATGAGCAGTTCTTC. Amino acid sequence: CASSLQRLAANEQFF.

The chain recombines TRBV7-9 with TRBJ2-2; D perhaps matches TRBD1 (7 bases). V lost 7 bases, J lost 6 bases, and 24 bases lay in between. This CDR3 is 17 amino acids long. Per the germline V gene, CDR1 is SEHNR and CDR2 is FQNEAQ (reference sequence). CDR3 sequence: CASTPPPGRGAPGELFF. Here the CDR3 DNA reads TGTGCCAGCACACCCCCCCCTGGCAGGGGGGCTCCCGGGGAGCTGTTTTTT.

The chain recombines TRBV28 with TRBJ2-7; 7 bases map to TRBD1. The V gene's germline CDR1 is MDHEN and CDR2 SYDVKM. Trimming cost V 6 bases and J 0 bases; bases outside gene matches: 11. The CDR3 spans 16 residues. CDR3 coding DNA: TGTGCCAGCAGCCTTCGGGGACAGAGCCACTCCTACGAGCAGTACTTC. This encodes CASSLRGQSHSYEQYF.